A single TCR beta chain is shown here with its context. No cognate antigen has been identified for it. No qualities accompany the bases; no much larger clone lies one base away. At the junction V is shortened by 2 bases and J by 4 bases, with 11 bases in between. In the germline V gene (reference sequence), CDR1 corresponds to MNHEY and CDR2 to SMNVEV. The CDR3 numbers 14 residues from cysteine through phenylalanine. Left in the record is the CDR3 DNA by itself, 42 bases read in frame from the first base. The trial excluded patients who had a history of autoimmune disease or who were on systemic immunosuppression. Peripheral blood for TCR sequencing was collected from all dose cohorts at baseline, on cycle 4 day 1, and on cycle 7 day 1. Samples were obtained from an open-label, multicenter, first-in-human phase I dose-escalation trial of ivuxolimab. Adults with locally advanced or metastatic melanoma, renal cell carcinoma, hepatocellular carcinoma or head and neck squamous cell carcinoma were enrolled in the trial. CD4+ and CD8+ T cells were sorted separately from peripheral blood before TCR sequencing.

The data were taken from a study of OX40 agonist ivuxolimab in advanced cancers. Broadly, across the study: Ivuxolimab was an agonistic, fully human IgG2 monoclonal antibody directed against OX40 (CD134), a costimulatory receptor. Intravenous ivuxolimab was administered to patients every 2 weeks at six dose levels: 0.01, 0.1, 0.3, 1.5, 3 and 10 mg/kg. Among the roughly 52 dose-escalation patients, some 20 had hepatocellular carcinoma, roughly 15 melanoma, 9 renal cell carcinoma and 9 head and neck cancer. In the dose-escalation cohort, nearly 85% of patients were male, and the mean age was roughly 60 years with a range of roughly 23 to 90. Patients were allowed to have had prior anti-PD-1, anti-PD-L1 or anti-CTLA-4 therapy, and 40% of the dose-escalation patients had been treated with checkpoint inhibitors. Partial responses occurred in three dose-escalation patients, of whom one had hepatocellular carcinoma and two had cutaneous melanoma. Peripheral TCRbeta sequencing was intended to test whether TCR sequence diversity was altered and clonal T-cell expansion was caused by ivuxolimab. The monotherapy dose-escalation portion (N ≈ 55 patients) of the phase I ivuxolimab trial is reported in the paper.

What the study reported, not specific to this receptor: Low levels of normalized T-cell clonal expansion were also seen in some patients who did not respond. Which antigens the clonally expanded peripheral T cells were specific for was not determined. In partial responders in the 0.1-3.0 mg/kg groups, normalized peripheral clonal expansion was found to be among the lowest, especially among CD8+ T cells. After ivuxolimab, expanded clones were on average more numerous among CD8+ T cells than among CD4+ T cells. At doses of 0.1 to 3.0 mg/kg, clonal expansion of both CD4+ and CD8+ blood T cells was observed from baseline to week 6.

Genomic DNA was extracted from sorted cells for sequencing of the TCRbeta CDR3 region. The immunoSEQ Assay was used to sequence the TCRbeta CDR3 regions. Drawn from immuneACCESS, this table holds only the in-frame rearrangements with V and J called that TCRdb kept. Clones are partly lost; checked studies trace under half to an unresolved V gene and leave the rest unexplained. The sample table shows tens of thousands of clones, and about 88% are seen once. The ten most abundant clones make up around 0.3% of the sample. Sequencing used CD4+ or CD8+ T cells sorted from blood, obtained in a trial of the OX40 agonist ivuxolimab. The origin of this receptor is an adult with an advanced solid tumor such as melanoma, head and neck, liver or kidney cancer. The chain was built from TRBV27 and TRBJ1-1; a weak D assignment points to TRBD1 (6 bases agree). The nucleotides read TGTGCCAGCAGTTTAGGGGGGCGGGCCACTGAAGCTTTCTTT. Its protein product is CASSLGGRATEAFF.